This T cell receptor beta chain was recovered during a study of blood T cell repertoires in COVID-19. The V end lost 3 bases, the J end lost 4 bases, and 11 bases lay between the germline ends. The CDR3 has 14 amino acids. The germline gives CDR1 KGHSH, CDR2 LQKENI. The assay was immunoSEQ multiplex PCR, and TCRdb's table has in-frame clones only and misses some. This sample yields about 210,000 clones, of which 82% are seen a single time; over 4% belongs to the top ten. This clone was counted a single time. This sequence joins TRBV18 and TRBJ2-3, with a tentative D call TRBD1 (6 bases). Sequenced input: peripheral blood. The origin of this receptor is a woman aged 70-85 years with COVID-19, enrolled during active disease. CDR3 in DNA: TGTGCCAGCTCACCTGTGGGGGCCGCAGATACGCAGTATTTT. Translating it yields CASSPVGAADTQYF.